The clone carrying this T cell receptor delta chain is termed medium-sized. The sample has other DNA sequences that encode this CDR3 too. This entry is derived from a study of gamma-delta chains in newborns, infants, children. Study context: Microbial exposure reportedly drives polyclonal innate γδ T cell expansion after birth.

TCRdb re-processed the reads using CATT. The table shows more than 14,000 delta-chain clones, with roughly 7% occurring only once. The V gene's germline CDR1 is GEAIGNYY and CDR2 EKD. V lost 0 bases and J 2 bases, leaving 6 bases between the germline ends. The CDR3 extends over 14 amino acids. This chain links TRDV2 with TRDJ2, with a weak D call TRDD3 (5 bases). This TCR was sampled from a child who was a newborn, infant or young child, either healthy, febrile or measles-vaccinated (not recorded which). The sample comprised blood. The CDR3 bases are TGTGCCTGTGACACCTGGGGATTGACAGCACAACTCTTCTTT. This encodes CACDTWGLTAQLFF.